These T cell receptor beta chains were read from a single sample in a study of CD8+ T cells in alopecia areata. Sequencing used immunoSEQ multiplex PCR; TCRdb keeps in-frame clones, though not all of them. The sample has about 150,000 clones; roughly 50% are singletons. The sequenced sample was CD8+ T cells sorted from blood, obtained at week 4, from a patient treated with tofacitinib. The receptors derive from a human donor with alopecia areata. CDR3s include the opening cysteine and the closing phenylalanine or tryptophan. The D gene is left open where the match is weak. Expanded clones get a size class; other rows say once, few or many, or leave the size out.

d_gene	v_gene	j_gene	abundance	CDR3aa	CDR3nt
NA	TRBV2	TRBJ2-5	NA	CASSPFGTFLQETQYF	TGTGCCAGCAGCCCTTTTGGTACATTCCTCCAAGAGACCCAGTACTTC
TRBD2	TRBV5-1	TRBJ2-5	NA	CASTGGRETQYF	TGCGCCAGCACGGGGGGACGAGAGACCCAGTACTTC
NA	TRBV30	TRBJ2-1	NA	CAWSVRPNEQFF	TGTGCCTGGAGTGTACGTCCCAATGAGCAGTTCTTC
TRBD1	TRBV29-1	TRBJ2-2	few	CSVSQQGDHTGELFF	TGCAGCGTCTCACAACAGGGGGATCACACCGGGGAGCTGTTTTTT
NA	TRBV5-6	TRBJ1-1	few	CASSLDGTEAFF	TGTGCCAGCAGCTTGGACGGCACTGAAGCTTTCTTT
NA	TRBV30	TRBJ1-1	NA	CAWSVEQYTEAFF	TGTGCCTGGAGTGTAGAACAATACACTGAAGCTTTCTTT
NA	TRBV13	TRBJ1-5	NA	CASSLGIGDQPQHF	TGTGCCAGCAGTCTCGGTATAGGGGATCAGCCCCAGCATTTT
NA	TRBV27	TRBJ1-5	few	CASSGQLNQPQHF	TGTGCCAGCAGTGGACAGCTCAATCAGCCCCAGCATTTT
NA	TRBV27	TRBJ2-2	NA	CASSLWWASTPGELFF	TGTGCCAGCAGTTTATGGTGGGCGAGTACACCCGGGGAGCTGTTTTTT
NA	TRBV30	TRBJ1-2	NA	CAWSDPPGAYTF	TGTGCCTGGAGTGACCCGCCAGGTGCCTACACCTTC
NA	TRBV5-6	TRBJ2-7	few	CASSLPGRPSYEQYF	TGTGCCAGCAGCTTACCGGGACGGCCCTCCTACGAGCAGTACTTC
NA	TRBV7-9	TRBJ1-4	NA	CASSPIGGGGEKLFF	TGTGCCAGCAGCCCTATAGGGGGAGGCGGTGAAAAACTGTTTTTT
TRBD1	TRBV27	TRBJ2-7	few	CASSLVGTGSYEQYF	TGTGCCAGCAGTTTAGTCGGGACAGGTTCCTACGAGCAGTACTTC
NA	TRBV6-1	TRBJ1-2	NA	CASSEGIYTF	TGTGCCAGCAGTGAGGGCATCTACACCTTC
NA	TRBV27	TRBJ1-2	NA	CASGGGLLYGYTF	TGTGCCAGCGGCGGCGGTCTTTTATATGGCTACACCTTC
TRBD2	TRBV7-9	TRBJ2-1	NA	CASSSPTSGGHEQFF	TGTGCCAGCAGCTCCCCGACTAGCGGGGGTCATGAGCAGTTCTTC
TRBD1	TRBV30	TRBJ1-2	NA	CACPPAGGYGYTF	TGTGCCTGCCCCCCGGCAGGGGGCTATGGCTACACCTTC
TRBD1	TRBV25-1	TRBJ2-7	NA	CASVGQFYEQYF	TGTGCCAGCGTGGGACAGTTCTACGAGCAGTACTTC